This TCR beta chain came from a study of T cell changes during pregnancy in multiple sclerosis. Sequencing was performed with immunoSEQ multiplex PCR; in TCRdb, only in-frame clones are kept and a portion is missing. Here the sample spans about 24,000 clones, 70% to 90% being singletons. Germline-derived CDR1 and CDR2 are SGHRS and YFSETQ. The V gene lost 0 bases and the J gene lost 4 bases, with 7 bases spanning the gap. The CDR3 is made up of 13 amino acids. The receptor's source is a female donor in good health, enrolled as a control in a pregnancy study. This material consisted of CD4+ T cells from peripheral blood mononuclear cells, taken in the second trimester of pregnancy. This chain uses TRBV5-1 with TRBJ1-2; D is unclear. The CDR3 region is CASSLAGSYGYTF. In DNA form, the CDR3 reads TGCGCCAGCAGCTTGGCGGGGTCCTATGGCTACACCTTC.